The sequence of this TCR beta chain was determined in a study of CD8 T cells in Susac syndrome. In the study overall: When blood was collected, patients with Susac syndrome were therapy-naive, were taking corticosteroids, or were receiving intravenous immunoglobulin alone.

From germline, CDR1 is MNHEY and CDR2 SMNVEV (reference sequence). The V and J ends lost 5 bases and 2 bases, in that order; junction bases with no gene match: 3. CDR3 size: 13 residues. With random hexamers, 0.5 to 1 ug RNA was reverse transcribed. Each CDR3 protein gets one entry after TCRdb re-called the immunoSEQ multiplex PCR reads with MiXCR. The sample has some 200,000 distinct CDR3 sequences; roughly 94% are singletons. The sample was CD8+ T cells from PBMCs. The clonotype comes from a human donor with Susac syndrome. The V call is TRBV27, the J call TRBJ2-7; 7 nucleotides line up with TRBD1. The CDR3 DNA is TGTGCCAGCAGTATAGGGACAGCCTACGAGCAGTACTTC. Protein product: CASSIGTAYEQYF.